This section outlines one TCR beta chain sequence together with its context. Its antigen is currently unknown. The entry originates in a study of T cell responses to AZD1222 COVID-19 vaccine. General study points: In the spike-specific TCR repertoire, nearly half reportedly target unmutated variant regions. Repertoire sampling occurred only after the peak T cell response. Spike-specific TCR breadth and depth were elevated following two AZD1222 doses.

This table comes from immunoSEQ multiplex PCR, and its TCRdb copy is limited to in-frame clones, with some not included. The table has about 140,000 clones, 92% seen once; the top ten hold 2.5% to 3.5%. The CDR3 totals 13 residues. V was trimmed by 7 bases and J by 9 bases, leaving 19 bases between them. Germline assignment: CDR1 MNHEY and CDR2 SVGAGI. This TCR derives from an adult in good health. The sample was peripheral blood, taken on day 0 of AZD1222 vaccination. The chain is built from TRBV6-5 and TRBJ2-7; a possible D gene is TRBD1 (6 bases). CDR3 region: CASTIDRNDGQYF. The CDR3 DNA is TGTGCCAGCACCATAGACAGGAACGATGGGCAGTACTTC.